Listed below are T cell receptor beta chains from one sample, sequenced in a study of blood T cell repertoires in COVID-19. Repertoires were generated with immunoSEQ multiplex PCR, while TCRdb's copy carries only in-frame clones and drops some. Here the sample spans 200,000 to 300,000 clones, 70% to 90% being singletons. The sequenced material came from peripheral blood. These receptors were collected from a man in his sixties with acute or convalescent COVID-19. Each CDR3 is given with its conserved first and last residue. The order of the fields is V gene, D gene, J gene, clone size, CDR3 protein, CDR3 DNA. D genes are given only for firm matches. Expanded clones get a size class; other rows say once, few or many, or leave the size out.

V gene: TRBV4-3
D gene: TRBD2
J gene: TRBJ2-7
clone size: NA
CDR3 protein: CASSQPTLAGESYEQYF
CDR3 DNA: TGCGCCAGCAGCCAACCAACCCTAGCGGGAGAGTCCTACGAGCAGTACTTC

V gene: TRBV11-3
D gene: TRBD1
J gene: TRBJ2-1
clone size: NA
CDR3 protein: CASSHDRGSFEQFF
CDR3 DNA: TGTGCCAGCAGCCACGACAGGGGAAGCTTTGAGCAGTTCTTC

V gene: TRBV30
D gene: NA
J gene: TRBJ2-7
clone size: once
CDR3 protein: CAWSVGQDYEQYF
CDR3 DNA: TGTGCCTGGAGTGTTGGTCAGGACTACGAGCAGTACTTC

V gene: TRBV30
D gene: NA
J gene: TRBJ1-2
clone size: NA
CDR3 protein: CAWITGYYGYTF
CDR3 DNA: TGTGCCTGGATTACAGGATATTATGGCTACACCTTC

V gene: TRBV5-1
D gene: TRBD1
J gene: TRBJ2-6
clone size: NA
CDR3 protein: CASSWAGTGTFSGANVLTF
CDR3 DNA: TGCGCCAGCAGCTGGGCCGGGACAGGGACTTTCTCTGGGGCCAACGTCCTGACTTTC

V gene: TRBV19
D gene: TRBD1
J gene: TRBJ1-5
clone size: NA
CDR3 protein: CASSIETGQRDQPQHF
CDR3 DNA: TGTGCCAGTAGTATAGAGACAGGGCAGCGGGATCAGCCCCAGCATTTT

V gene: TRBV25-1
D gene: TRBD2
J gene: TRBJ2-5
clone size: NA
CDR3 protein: CASRVAGEETQYF
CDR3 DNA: TGTGCCAGCAGAGTAGCGGGAGAAGAGACCCAGTACTTC

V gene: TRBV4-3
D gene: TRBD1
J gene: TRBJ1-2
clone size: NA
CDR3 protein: CASSSRTGLYGYTF
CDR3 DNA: TGCGCCAGCAGCTCCCGGACAGGACTCTATGGCTACACCTTC

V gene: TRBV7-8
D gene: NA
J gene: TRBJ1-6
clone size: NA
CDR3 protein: CASSPTGTPNSPLHF
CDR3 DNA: TGTGCCAGCAGCCCGACCGGGACACCCAATTCACCCCTCCACTTT

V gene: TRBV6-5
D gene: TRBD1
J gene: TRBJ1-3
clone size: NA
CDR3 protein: CATGTGVGGNTIYF
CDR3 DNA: TGTGCCACCGGGACAGGGGTTGGTGGAAACACCATATATTTT

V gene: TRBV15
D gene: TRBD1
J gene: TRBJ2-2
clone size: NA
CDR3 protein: CATSKPTGTPGELFF
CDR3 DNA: TGTGCCACCAGTAAGCCGACAGGGACCCCAGGGGAGCTGTTTTTT

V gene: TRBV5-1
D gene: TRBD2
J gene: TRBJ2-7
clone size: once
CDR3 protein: CASSLTGTSSYEQYF
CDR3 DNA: TGCGCCAGCAGCCTAACCGGGACTAGCTCCTACGAGCAGTACTTC

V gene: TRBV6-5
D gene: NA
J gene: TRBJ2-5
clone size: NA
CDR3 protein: CASSRQYQETQYF
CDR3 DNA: TGTGCCAGCAGCCGACAGTACCAAGAGACCCAGTACTTC

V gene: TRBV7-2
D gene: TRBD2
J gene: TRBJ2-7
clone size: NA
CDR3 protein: CASSPSGSPYEQYF
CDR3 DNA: TGTGCCAGCAGCCCTAGCGGGAGCCCCTACGAGCAGTACTTC

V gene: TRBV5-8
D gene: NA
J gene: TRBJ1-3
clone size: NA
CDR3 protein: CASSRQYTAGNTIYF
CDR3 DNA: TGTGCCAGCAGCCGACAGTATACAGCTGGAAACACCATATATTTT

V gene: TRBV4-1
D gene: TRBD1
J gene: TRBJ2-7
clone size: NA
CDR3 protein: CASSQDSTGTADYEQYF
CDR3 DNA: TGCGCCAGCAGCCAAGATAGCACCGGGACAGCGGACTACGAGCAGTACTTC

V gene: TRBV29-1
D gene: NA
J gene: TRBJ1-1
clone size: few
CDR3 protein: CSVARGTEAFF
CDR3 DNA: TGCAGCGTTGCCAGGGGCACTGAAGCTTTCTTT

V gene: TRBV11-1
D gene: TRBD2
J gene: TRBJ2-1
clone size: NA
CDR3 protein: CASSLAEGLTGGNEQFF
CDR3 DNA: TGTGCCAGCAGCTTAGCAGAGGGACTAACCGGTGGGAATGAGCAGTTCTTC

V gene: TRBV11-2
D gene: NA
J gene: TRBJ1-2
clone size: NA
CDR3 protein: CASSLDTINYGYTF
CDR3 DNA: TGTGCCAGCAGCTTAGACACTATAAACTATGGCTACACCTTC

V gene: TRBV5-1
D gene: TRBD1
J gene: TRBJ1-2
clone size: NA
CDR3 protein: CASSGGQENYGYTF
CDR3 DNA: TGCGCCAGCAGCGGGGGACAGGAAAACTATGGCTACACCTTC

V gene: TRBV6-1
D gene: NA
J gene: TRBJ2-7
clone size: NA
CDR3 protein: CASSDTRGYEQYF
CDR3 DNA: TGTGCCAGCAGTGACACACGGGGGTACGAGCAGTACTTC

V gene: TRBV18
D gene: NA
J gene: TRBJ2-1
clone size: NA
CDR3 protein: CASSVPGQREQFF
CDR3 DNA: TGTGCCAGCTCAGTACCCGGACAGCGGGAGCAGTTCTTC

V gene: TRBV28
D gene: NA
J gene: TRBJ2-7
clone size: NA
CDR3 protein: CASSLEGVLREQYF
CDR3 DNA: TGTGCCAGCAGTTTAGAGGGAGTCTTGCGCGAGCAGTACTTC

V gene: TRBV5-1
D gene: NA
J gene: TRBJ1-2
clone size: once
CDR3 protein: CASSLDQGNYGYTF
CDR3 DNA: TGCGCCAGCAGCTTGGATCAGGGGAACTATGGCTACACCTTC

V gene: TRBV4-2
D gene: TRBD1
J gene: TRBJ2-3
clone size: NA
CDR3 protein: CASRVTGADTQYF
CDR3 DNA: TGTGCCAGCAGGGTAACAGGGGCAGATACGCAGTATTTT

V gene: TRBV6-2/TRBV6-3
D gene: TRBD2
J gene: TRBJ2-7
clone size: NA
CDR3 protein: CASSYGRASGTDEQYF
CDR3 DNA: TGTGCCAGCAGTTACGGACGGGCTAGCGGGACCGACGAGCAGTACTTC

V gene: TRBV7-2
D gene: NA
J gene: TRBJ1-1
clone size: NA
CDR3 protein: CASSFQGLNTEAFF
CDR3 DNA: TGTGCCAGCAGCTTCCAGGGATTAAACACTGAAGCTTTCTTT

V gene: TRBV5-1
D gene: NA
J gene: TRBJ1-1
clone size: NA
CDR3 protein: CASSKGQNTEAFF
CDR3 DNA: TGCGCCAGCAGCAAGGGACAGAACACTGAAGCTTTCTTT

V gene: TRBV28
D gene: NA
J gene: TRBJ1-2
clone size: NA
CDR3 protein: CASSPRMGGYGYTF
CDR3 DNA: TGTGCCAGCAGTCCCCGGATGGGGGGCTATGGCTACACCTTC

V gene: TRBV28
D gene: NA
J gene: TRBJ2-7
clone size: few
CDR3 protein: CASSLSRTTNSYEQYF
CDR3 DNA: TGTGCCAGCAGTTTATCCAGGACAACTAACTCCTACGAGCAGTACTTC

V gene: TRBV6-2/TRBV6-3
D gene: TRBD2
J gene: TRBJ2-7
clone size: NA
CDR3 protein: CASSPLTSGPSYEQYF
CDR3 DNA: TGTGCCAGCAGTCCGTTGACTAGCGGGCCCTCCTACGAGCAGTACTTC

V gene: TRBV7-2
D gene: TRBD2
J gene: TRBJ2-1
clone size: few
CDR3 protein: CASSYGRYNEQFF
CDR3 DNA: TGTGCCAGCAGCTACGGGAGGTACAATGAGCAGTTCTTC

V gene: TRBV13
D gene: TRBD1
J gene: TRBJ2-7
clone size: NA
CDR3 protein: CASSPRTLRDRGNEQYF
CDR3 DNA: TGTGCCAGCAGCCCTCGAACTCTTAGGGACAGGGGAAACGAGCAGTACTTC

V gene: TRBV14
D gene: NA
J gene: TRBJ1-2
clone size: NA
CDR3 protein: CASSQDLQSYYGYTF
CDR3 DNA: TGTGCCAGCAGCCAAGATTTGCAGTCTTACTATGGCTACACCTTC

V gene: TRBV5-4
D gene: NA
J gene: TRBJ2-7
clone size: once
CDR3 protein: CASSRGGTGTLSYEQYF
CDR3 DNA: TGTGCCAGCAGCCGGGGGGGGACAGGGACTCTTTCCTACGAGCAGTACTTC

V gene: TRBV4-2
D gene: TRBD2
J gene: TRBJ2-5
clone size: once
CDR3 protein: CASSQGTSGREETQYF
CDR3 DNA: TGTGCCAGCAGCCAAGGGACTAGCGGGAGGGAGGAGACCCAGTACTTC

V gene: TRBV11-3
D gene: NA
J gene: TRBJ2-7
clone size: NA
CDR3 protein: CASSPFQGFYEQYF
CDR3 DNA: TGTGCCAGCAGCCCATTCCAGGGGTTCTACGAGCAGTACTTC